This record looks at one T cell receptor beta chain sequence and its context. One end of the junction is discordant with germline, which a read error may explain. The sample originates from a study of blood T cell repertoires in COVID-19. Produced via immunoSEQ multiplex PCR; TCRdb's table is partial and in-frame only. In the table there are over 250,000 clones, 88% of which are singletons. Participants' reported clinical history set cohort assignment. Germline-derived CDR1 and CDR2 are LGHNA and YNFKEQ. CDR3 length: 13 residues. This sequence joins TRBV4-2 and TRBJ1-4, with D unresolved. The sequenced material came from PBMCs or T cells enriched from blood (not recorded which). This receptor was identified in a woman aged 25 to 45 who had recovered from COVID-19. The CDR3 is CASSQYGPAEKDF. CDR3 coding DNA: TGTGCCAGCAGCCAATACGGTCCGGCGGAGAAAGATTTT.